What follows are 22 T cell receptor beta chains derived from one specimen sequenced in a study of CD8 T cell repertoires and HIV-1 epitope variants. Some clones are missing from TCRdb's copy, which holds only in-frame ones; the method was immunoSEQ multiplex PCR. The data contain 2,200 or so clones, approximately 64% of them singletons. The antigens of these receptors remain unknown. The sequenced material came from cultured CD8+ T cells derived from PBMCs. All receptors derive from a male donor with HIV.

The chain employs TRBV28 and TRBJ1-4, with 9 bases that match TRBD1. Trimming cost V 3 bases and J 5 bases; bases outside gene matches: 7. Per germline, CDR1 MDHEN and CDR2 SYDVKM. This CDR3 has 16 amino acids. The chain's CDR3 is CASSFVQGATNEKLFF. CDR3 DNA sequence: TGTGCCAGCAGTTTTGTACAGGGGGCGACGAATGAAAAACTGTTTTTT.

The chain combines TRBV7-9 with TRBJ2-3; possibly TRBD2 for D (6 bases). The CDR3 contains 13 residues. The germline V gene has CDR1 SEHNR and CDR2 FQNEAQ (reference sequence). The V end lost 6 bases, the J end lost 2 bases, and 9 bases lay between the germline ends. This CDR3 reads CASSRELTDTQYF. The CDR3 DNA sequence: TGTGCCAGCAGTCGGGAGCTCACAGATACGCAGTATTTT. Based on the CDR3 plus reference TRBV7-9 and TRBJ2-3, the full variable domain is DTGVSQNPRHKITKRGQNVTFRCDPISEHNRLYWYRQTLGQGPEFLTYFQNEAQLEKSRLLSDRFSAERPKGSFSTLEIQRTEQGDSAMYLCASSRELTDTQYFGPGTRLTVL.

V gene TRBV27 combines with J gene TRBJ2-7, with 8 bases identical to TRBD2. CDR3 length equals 14 residues. Germline CDR1 reads MNHEY; CDR2 reads SMNVEV (reference sequence). V trimming: 4 bases; J trimming: 0 bases; junction bases outside the gene matches: 2. CDR3 DNA: TGTGCCAGCAGTTCGGGAGGGCTCTCCTACGAGCAGTACTTC. Translating gives CASSSGGLSYEQYF.

This chain joins TRBV27 and TRBJ1-1, with D perhaps matching TRBD1 (6 bases). The CDR3 loop spans 11 amino acids. The germline V and J ends were trimmed by 8 bases and 6 bases, with 10 bases remaining between them. Germline V gives CDR1 MNHEY, CDR2 SMNVEV (reference sequence). The CDR3 nucleotides are TGTGCCAGCCTAGGGGGTCCTGAAGCTTTCTTT. Translation gives CASLGGPEAFF.

The V and J genes are TRBV30 and TRBJ1-1, with 10 nucleotides matching TRBD1. The CDR3 spans 13 residues. Per the germline V gene, CDR1 is GTSNPN and CDR2 is SVGIG (reference sequence). Trimming cost V 1 base and J 7 bases; bases outside gene matches: 3. In nucleotides, the CDR3 is TGTGCCTGGAGTGCAGGGACAGGGGATGAAGCTTTCTTT. Its protein product is CAWSAGTGDEAFF.

V and J are TRBV4-3 and TRBJ2-6, with 9 bases fitting TRBD1. The CDR3 is made up of 16 amino acids. Germline trimming cut 3 bases from V and 0 bases from J; bases unmatched to any gene: 0. Germline V lookup: CDR1 LGHNA, CDR2 YSLEER. Here the CDR3 reads CASSQTGGSGANVLTF. The DNA for the CDR3 is TGCGCCAGCAGCCAGACAGGGGGCTCTGGGGCCAACGTCCTGACTTTC.

This clone was seen just once. The J gene is TRBJ2-3, the V gene TRBV5-6, with TRBD2 matching 7 bases. V shed 6 bases, J shed 5 bases, and the junction held 9 bases outside the gene matches. The CDR3 is 14 residues long. Germline CDR1 and CDR2: SGHDT and YYEEEE. The CDR3 loop reads CASTLGGSGDTQYF. The DNA for the CDR3 is TGTGCCAGCACTTTGGGGGGGTCTGGAGATACGCAGTATTTT. Full variable domain (missing parts from reference TRBV5-6 and TRBJ2-3): DAGVTQSPTHLIKTRGQQVTLRCSPKSGHDTVSWYQQALGQGPQFIFQYYEEEERQRGNFPDRFSGHQFPNYSSELNVNALLLGDSALYLCASTLGGSGDTQYFGPGTRLTVL.

The chain combines TRBV27 with TRBJ2-3, with D maybe TRBD2 (5 bases). This CDR3 has 15 amino acids. Per germline, CDR1 MNHEY and CDR2 SMNVEV (reference sequence). Trimming pared 0 bases from V and 1 base from J, leaving 8 bases between. CDR3 in DNA: TGTGCCAGCAGTTTATCAAACGGGGGCACAGATACGCAGTATTTT. Its translation is CASSLSNGGTDTQYF.

This clone was recorded a few times. This chain joins TRBV9 and TRBJ2-3; 7 bases are a match to TRBD1. The trim removed 3 bases at V and 2 bases at J, leaving 12 bases unmatched. The CDR3 consists of 17 residues. CDR1 SGDLS and CDR2 YYNGEE come from the germline V gene. This CDR3 reads CASSAIQGPPFTDTQYF. The CDR3 DNA sequence: TGTGCCAGCAGCGCCATACAGGGGCCTCCCTTCACAGATACGCAGTATTTT.

V is TRBV7-9 and J is TRBJ2-1; D assignment may be TRBD1 or TRBD2 (5 bases each). Trimming cost V 1 base and J 8 bases, with 21 bases left between them. Germline CDR1 and CDR2: SEHNR and FQNEAQ (reference sequence). The CDR3 consists of 17 residues. CDR3 in DNA: TGTGCCAGCAGCTTAGGGGATCCGGGACCCCCTCCGTATGAGCAGTTCTTC. It specifies CASSLGDPGPPPYEQFF.

V and J are TRBV5-6 and TRBJ2-3, with 8 bases lining up with TRBD2. Germline CDR1 SGHDT, CDR2 YYEEEE. The CDR3 is 15 residues long. The ends lost 4 bases at V and 5 bases at J; junction bases unmatched: 9. The chain's CDR3 is CASSSLLREVDTQYF. Written as DNA, the CDR3 is TGTGCCAGCAGCAGTCTCTTGCGGGAGGTAGATACGCAGTATTTT.

The chain couples TRBV27 to TRBJ2-1, with 8 bases matching TRBD2. V shed 0 bases, J shed 0 bases, and the junction held 10 bases outside the gene matches. The CDR3 is made up of 19 amino acids. Germline V lookup: CDR1 MNHEY, CDR2 SMNVEV (reference sequence). The CDR3 spells CASSLSEREFWGSYNEQFF. The CDR3 DNA reads as TGTGCCAGCAGTTTATCCGAGCGGGAGTTCTGGGGCTCCTACAATGAGCAGTTCTTC.

The chain couples TRBV28 to TRBJ2-4; 10 bases fit TRBD1. V dropped 8 bases and J dropped 4; count of bases not matched to a gene: 8. Germline CDR1 and CDR2: MDHEN and SYDVKM. The CDR3 spans 15 residues. CDR3 DNA sequence: TGTGCCAGCGCGTCCGGGACAGGGGATAAAAACATTCAGTACTTC. Its translation is CASASGTGDKNIQYF.

CDR3: CASSQVQGIRSPLHF. The CDR3 coding sequence is TGTGCCAGCAGCCAAGTTCAAGGAATTCGGTCACCCCTCCACTTT. The V and J genes are TRBV14 and TRBJ1-6; D gene uncertain. Germline V gene lookup returns CDR1 SGHDN and CDR2 FVKESK. The CDR3 totals 15 residues. Trimming shortened V by 1 base and J by 10 bases, and 14 bases separated the two germline ends.

This clone has more than one count but fewer than ten. The chain links TRBV19 to TRBJ1-4; D not certain. Trimming left V 5 bases short and J 0 bases short, with 10 bases between. The CDR3 sequence is 15 residues long. Germline values: CDR1 LNHDA, CDR2 SQIVND (reference sequence). The CDR3 DNA follows: TGTGCCAGTAGTCCCCGACTTACAACTAATGAAAAACTGTTTTTT. The encoded protein is CASSPRLTTNEKLFF.

The rearrangement uses TRBV5-5 and TRBJ1-2; D unclear. Germline values: CDR1 SGHKS, CDR2 YYEKEE (reference sequence). V was cut by 4 bases and J by 4 bases, with 20 bases left in between. The CDR3 covers 16 residues. CDR3 nucleotides: TGTGCCAGCAGCCTCGGGGTCGCGGGAAGGGCCTATGGCTACACCTTC. This sequence encodes CASSLGVAGRAYGYTF.

The table lists this clone with a few counts. V gene TRBV6-5 combines with J gene TRBJ2-1; 12 bases are shared with TRBD2. CDR1 is MNHEY, CDR2 SVGAGI, per germline. J lost 7 bases, V lost 0 bases, and 4 bases had no gene match. The CDR3 consists of 16 residues. The DNA for the CDR3 is TGTGCCAGCAGTTACTCGACGACTAGCGGGGGTAATGAGCAGTTCTTC. This codes for CASSYSTTSGGNEQFF.

The chain employs TRBV7-7 and TRBJ2-7; D perhaps matches TRBD1 (6 bases). This CDR3 has 13 amino acids. Trimming shortened V by 5 bases and J by 1 base, and 9 bases separated the two germline ends. Germline V gives CDR1 SSHAT, CDR2 FNYEAQ (reference sequence). The CDR3 sequence is CASSPDSSYEQYF. The CDR3 nucleotides are TGTGCCAGCAGCCCGGACAGTTCCTACGAGCAGTACTTC. Filled out from reference TRBV7-7 and TRBJ2-7, the complete variable domain reads GAGVSQSPRYKVTKRGQDVTLRCDPISSHATLYWYQQALGQGPEFLTYFNYEAQPDKSGLPSDRFSAERPEGSISTLTIQRTEQRDSAMYRCASSPDSSYEQYFGPGTRLTVT.

This clone was detected only a few times. The gene calls are TRBV30 and TRBJ1-6, with TRBD1 matching 7 bases. V shed 5 bases, J shed 7 bases, and the junction held 5 bases outside the gene matches. Germline V gene sequence: CDR1 GTSNPN, CDR2 SVGIG (reference sequence). This CDR3 is built from 13 residues. CDR3 in DNA: TGTGCCTGGGGGACAGTAGAAAATTCACCCCTCCACTTT. Protein product: CAWGTVENSPLHF.

The gene calls are TRBV19 and TRBJ1-3; no reliable D call. Trimming took 6 bases from V and 0 from J, leaving 12 bases between them. This CDR3 comprises 15 residues. Per the germline V gene, CDR1 is LNHDA and CDR2 is SQIVND (reference sequence). In nucleotides, the CDR3 is TGTGCCAGTAGCCTCGACGGCGACTCTGGAAACACCATATATTTT. Amino acids: CASSLDGDSGNTIYF.

V is TRBV5-8 and J is TRBJ2-3; 10 nucleotides line up with TRBD2. V lost 4 bases and J lost 2; bases outside the gene matches: 7. The CDR3 covers 16 residues. CDR1 is SGHTS and CDR2 is YDEGEE in the germline V gene. CDR3 in DNA: TGTGCCAGCAGCCCTACTAGCGGGGTCGCCACAGATACGCAGTATTTT. This gives the protein CASSPTSGVATDTQYF.

The chain couples TRBV7-9 to TRBJ2-7, with 8 bases fitting TRBD1. This CDR3 is built from 12 residues. Unmatched junction bases numbered 3, after V lost 5 bases and J lost 6 bases. Per germline, CDR1 SEHNR and CDR2 FQNEAQ (reference sequence). This CDR3 reads CASSIGQGEQYF. CDR3 in DNA: TGTGCCAGCAGCATCGGACAGGGCGAGCAGTACTTC.